This TCR beta chain was sequenced during a study of long-term antiretroviral therapy in people with HIV (dated 2022 in TCRdb). About the investigation overall: The earliest samples were collected about a decade before the 2015 WHO recommendation for immediate ART, when ART was typically delayed until CD4 counts fell. This retrospective serial study examined whether starting ART and sustained HIV suppression were associated with changes in the composition and diversity of the TRB repertoire in peripheral blood. The cohort contributed roughly 190 cryopreserved PBMC samples from 30 to 35 adults with confirmed HIV infection, collected serially over a mean of about 6 years (range 1-12). Of the 30 or so participants with HIV, some 12 were female. No cross-contamination during QIAcube processing was seen in test extractions of a monoclonal T-cell line run alongside 25 to 35 polyclonal samples. The full study reports these points: Compared with controls, HIV repertoires had narrower CDR3 length ranges, and the network structure pointed to an antigen-experienced repertoire that shifted only slightly toward naive after ART. Because pre-ART samples had limited cell numbers, profiling was done on unsorted PBMC rather than on sorted CD4+ and CD8+ T cells. Owing to limited PBMC availability, only the TCR beta chain was sequenced, without alpha chain pairing. ART initiation was associated with a significant increase in TRB diversity, but diversity stayed significantly below transplant donor controls even after long-term ART. No data were available on ART adherence, viral resistance or therapy changes, limiting inferences about post-ART repertoire changes. At every time point, the repertoire was dominated by expanded TRB clones first identified before ART initiation, although this dominance fluctuated and, in many PLHIV, declined after ART. The samples were dated from about 2003 to 2017, and the ART regimens that were used may be less effective than current ART regimens.

A word on this clone: It has no known antigen specificity. It has no much larger one-base neighbor in the sample; base qualities were not kept.

Measured from the cysteine to the phenylalanine, the CDR3 is 16 residues long. Only the CDR3 part of the read is kept: 48 bases, read in frame from the first base. In the germline V gene, CDR1 corresponds to SGHNT and CDR2 to YENEEA. V trim: 1 base; J trim: 5 bases; unmatched bases: 6. The immunoSEQ hsTCRB v3.0 assay was used at survey level resolution for TRB variable region sequencing. TRB sequencing targeted a depth of roughly 40,000-55,000 T-cell genomes per sample. An Illumina MiSeq with a v3 150-cycle kit was used to sequence the pooled TRB libraries. Processing in the source paper ran as follows. Repertoire analysis was performed in R inside a reproducible Nextflow workflow that covered QC, data transformation and analysis. Custom analyses were implemented in LymphoSeq2, an R package for AIRR-Seq data exploration. Four samples that produced fewer than 5000 total TRB sequences were removed, so 150 to 200 HIV repertoires were analyzed. Among the approximately 200 retained HIV repertoires, under 65 were collected before ART initiation and 129 after ART initiation. Repertoires were downsampled to 5000 TRB nucleotide sequences, and summary statistics were averaged over 100 downsampling iterations. Only TRB sequences with CDR3 regions of at least seven amino acids were retained for analysis. A Shannon entropy-derived clonality score and the Gini coefficient were used to measure diversity. In the repertoire networks, any two of the top 5000 CDR3 amino acid sequences were connected whenever the two sequences differed by an edit distance of one. For TRB CDR3 amino acid sequences, GLIPH2 was used to predict antigen specificity groups and MHC restriction. Known CMV, EBV, HIV or tissue antigen associations were flagged by matching CDR3 amino acid sequences against VDJdb and McPAS-TCR. Pre-ART, post-ART and control groups were compared with Wilcoxon signed-rank tests and Holm-Bonferroni correction. TCRdb re-hosts the immuneACCESS table, in-frame sequences only. Its copies lack some clones; in the studies checked, an unresolved V gene accounts for under half of them, and the cause for the rest is not known. V, J and clone size were drawn from that table, and D and trimming were deduced from the DNA. This sample is represented by about 28,000 clones; around nine tenths of them were singletons. The ten largest clones capture over 3.5% of the sample.

Participants were included only if at least one PBMC sample before ART initiation and at least two post-ART samples were available. Treatment was received in the United States of America by all participants with HIV. Before DNA extraction, cryopreserved samples of roughly 0.95-10 million PBMC were thawed and washed. At the time of the earliest PBMC sample, participants with HIV were aged between about 23 and 54 years. PBMC samples from each participant spanned 1-4 timepoints before ART initiation and 2-8 timepoints after ART initiation, with a median of 7 samples. For every participant, serial HIV viral load, CD4+ T-cell count, ART history and demographic data were obtained. Genomic DNA was extracted from unsorted PBMC with a Qiagen kit on a QIAcube, processed in batches of 12 samples.

The input for sequencing was unsorted PBMCs, taken 0.5 years after starting antiretroviral therapy. The V and J genes are TRBV11-3 and TRBJ2-3, with TRBD2 matching 10 junction bases. The source of this sequence is a woman aged 18-29 years with HIV. The CDR3 protein sequence reads: CASSLGPSGRGDTQYF. The nucleotide sequence reads as follows: TGTGCCAGCAGCTTAGGTCCTAGCGGGAGAGGAGATACGCAGTATTTT. The full variable domain, completed from the reference TRBV11-3 and TRBJ2-3 proteins outside the CDR3, reads EAGVVQSPRYKIIEKKQPVAFWCNPISGHNTLYWYLQNLGQGPELLIRYENEEAVDDSQLPKDRFSAERLKGVDSTLKIQPAELGDSAVYLCASSLGPSGRGDTQYFGPGTRLTVL.